The rows below give T cell receptor beta chains drawn from one sample of a study of T-cell memory formation after mild COVID-19. One entry per CDR3 protein, called by TCRdb with MiXCR from the 5' RACE reads. The table has over 120,000 distinct CDR3 sequences, roughly 6.2% seen once. Sequenced sample: PBMCs or a T cell subset sorted from them (not recorded which). The receptors were gathered from an adult woman who had mild COVID-19 (a few samples of this study predate the infection). Cell type and time point are not known. Both conserved end residues are part of each CDR3. The order of the fields is clone size, D gene, J gene, V gene, CDR3 protein, CDR3 DNA. D genes are given only for firm matches. Clone size is shown for a subset of rows, as once, few, many or a class of expanded clone.

few	NA	TRBJ2-7	TRBV20-1	CSATPLEYSYEQYF	TGCAGTGCTACCCCCCTAGAATACTCCTACGAGCAGTACTTC
NA	NA	TRBJ2-7	TRBV20-1	CSARTGQVDYEQYF	TGCAGTGCCAGGACGGGGCAGGTTGACTACGAGCAGTACTTC
few	NA	TRBJ2-1	TRBV4-1	CASSQVGRSSYNEQFF	TGCGCCAGCAGCCAAGTTGGTAGGAGCTCCTACAATGAGCAGTTCTTC
many	TRBD1	TRBJ2-7	TRBV5-1	CASSQQGIRYEQYF	TGCGCCAGCAGCCAACAGGGGATTCGCTACGAGCAGTACTTC
few	TRBD2	TRBJ2-7	TRBV10-3	CAISDGTKAYEQYF	TGTGCCATCAGTGACGGGACTAAGGCCTACGAGCAGTACTTC
few	NA	TRBJ1-5	TRBV6-1	CASRLWQAQPQHF	TGTGCCAGCAGATTGTGGCAGGCTCAGCCCCAGCATTTT
few	NA	TRBJ1-2	TRBV12-3/TRBV12-4	CASSQDRLIGYTF	TGTGCCAGCAGCCAAGACAGGCTGATTGGCTACACCTTC
many	NA	TRBJ1-2	TRBV20-1	CSARDLEGKNYGYTF	TGCAGTGCTAGAGATCTTGAGGGGAAGAACTATGGCTACACCTTC
NA	NA	TRBJ1-1	TRBV11-2	CASSTETGTPGKVFF	TGTGCCAGCAGCACAGAAACCGGGACTCCTGGGAAAGTTTTCTTT
few	NA	TRBJ1-2	TRBV4-2	CASSQDPGWRTTNYGYTF	TGTGCCAGCAGCCAAGACCCGGGGTGGAGGACAACTAACTATGGCTACACCTTC
NA	TRBD2	TRBJ2-5	TRBV9	CASSVSSGRDETQYF	TGTGCCAGCAGCGTTAGTAGCGGGAGGGATGAGACCCAGTACTTC
few	NA	TRBJ2-1	TRBV7-6	CASSLVGGGEQFF	TGTGCCAGCAGCTTAGTGGGAGGGGGAGAGCAGTTCTTC
many	NA	TRBJ1-1	TRBV30	CAWREPGSPEAFF	TGTGCCTGGAGGGAACCAGGATCACCGGAAGCTTTCTTT
few	NA	TRBJ1-1	TRBV18	CASSLRDGNTEAFF	TGTGCCAGCTCACTTCGGGACGGCAACACTGAAGCTTTCTTT
NA	NA	TRBJ1-6	TRBV2	CASSTDSRSGSPLHF	TGTGCCAGCAGTACGGACAGCCGAAGTGGTTCACCCCTCCACTTT
many	NA	TRBJ1-2	TRBV7-6	CASSRGPEGSDGYTF	TGTGCCAGCAGCCGTGGCCCGGAGGGTAGCGATGGCTACACCTTC
NA	NA	TRBJ1-2	TRBV6-2/TRBV6-3	CASRLLVGNYGYTF	TGTGCCAGCAGACTCCTTGTAGGGAACTATGGCTACACCTTC
NA	NA	TRBJ1-2	TRBV14	CASSQDGSTRSYGYTF	TGTGCCAGCAGCCAAGACGGATCGACGCGCTCTTATGGCTACACCTTC
many	TRBD2	TRBJ2-7	TRBV5-1	CASASGAGSYEQYF	TGCGCCAGCGCTAGCGGGGCAGGGTCCTACGAGCAGTACTTC
few	NA	TRBJ2-5	TRBV4-1	CASSQEGSGDLTMAQYF	TGCGCCAGCAGCCAAGAAGGCTCAGGGGACCTAACCATGGCCCAGTACTTC
many	TRBD1	TRBJ1-1	TRBV9	CASSVAPGQGNTEAFF	TGTGCCAGCAGCGTAGCCCCGGGACAGGGTAACACTGAAGCTTTCTTT